This T cell receptor (beta chain) was identified in a study of CD8 T cells in Susac syndrome. RNA, at about 0.5 to 1 ug, was reverse transcribed with random hexamers. Each CDR3 protein gets one entry after TCRdb re-called the immunoSEQ multiplex PCR reads with MiXCR. The sample yields 80,000 to 90,000 distinct CDR3 sequences, 95% seen once. Per the germline V gene, CDR1 is SGHTA and CDR2 is FQGNSA. V dropped 5 bases and J dropped 0 bases, with 17 bases sitting between them. The CDR3 is 17 residues long. Sequencing of TCR beta, carried out with a high-throughput approach, was applied to CD8+ and CD4+ T cells from the blood.

Sequenced input: CD8+ T cells from PBMCs. This chain links TRBV7-2 with TRBJ2-1; D may be TRBD1 or TRBD2 (5 bases each). This clonotype was obtained from a human donor with Susac syndrome. CDR3 in amino acids: CASSEGPPGSSYNEQFF. In nucleotides, the CDR3 is TGTGCCAGCAGCGAGGGACCCCCGGGAAGCTCCTACAATGAGCAGTTCTTC.